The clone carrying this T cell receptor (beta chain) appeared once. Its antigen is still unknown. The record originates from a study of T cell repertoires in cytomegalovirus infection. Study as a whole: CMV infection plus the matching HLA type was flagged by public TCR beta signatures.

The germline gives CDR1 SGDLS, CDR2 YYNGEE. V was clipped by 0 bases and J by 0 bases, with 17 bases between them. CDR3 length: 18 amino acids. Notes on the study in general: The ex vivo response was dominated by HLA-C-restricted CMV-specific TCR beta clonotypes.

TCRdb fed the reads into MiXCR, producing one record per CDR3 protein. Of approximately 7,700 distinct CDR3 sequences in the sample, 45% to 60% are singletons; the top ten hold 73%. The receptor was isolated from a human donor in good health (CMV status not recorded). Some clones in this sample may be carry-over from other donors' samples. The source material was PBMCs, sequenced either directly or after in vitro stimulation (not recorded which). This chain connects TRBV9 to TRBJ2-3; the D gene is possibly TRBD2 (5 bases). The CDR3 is CASSVGNLGGSSTDTQYF. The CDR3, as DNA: TGTGCCAGCAGCGTAGGCAACCTCGGAGGTTCGAGCACAGATACGCAGTATTTT.